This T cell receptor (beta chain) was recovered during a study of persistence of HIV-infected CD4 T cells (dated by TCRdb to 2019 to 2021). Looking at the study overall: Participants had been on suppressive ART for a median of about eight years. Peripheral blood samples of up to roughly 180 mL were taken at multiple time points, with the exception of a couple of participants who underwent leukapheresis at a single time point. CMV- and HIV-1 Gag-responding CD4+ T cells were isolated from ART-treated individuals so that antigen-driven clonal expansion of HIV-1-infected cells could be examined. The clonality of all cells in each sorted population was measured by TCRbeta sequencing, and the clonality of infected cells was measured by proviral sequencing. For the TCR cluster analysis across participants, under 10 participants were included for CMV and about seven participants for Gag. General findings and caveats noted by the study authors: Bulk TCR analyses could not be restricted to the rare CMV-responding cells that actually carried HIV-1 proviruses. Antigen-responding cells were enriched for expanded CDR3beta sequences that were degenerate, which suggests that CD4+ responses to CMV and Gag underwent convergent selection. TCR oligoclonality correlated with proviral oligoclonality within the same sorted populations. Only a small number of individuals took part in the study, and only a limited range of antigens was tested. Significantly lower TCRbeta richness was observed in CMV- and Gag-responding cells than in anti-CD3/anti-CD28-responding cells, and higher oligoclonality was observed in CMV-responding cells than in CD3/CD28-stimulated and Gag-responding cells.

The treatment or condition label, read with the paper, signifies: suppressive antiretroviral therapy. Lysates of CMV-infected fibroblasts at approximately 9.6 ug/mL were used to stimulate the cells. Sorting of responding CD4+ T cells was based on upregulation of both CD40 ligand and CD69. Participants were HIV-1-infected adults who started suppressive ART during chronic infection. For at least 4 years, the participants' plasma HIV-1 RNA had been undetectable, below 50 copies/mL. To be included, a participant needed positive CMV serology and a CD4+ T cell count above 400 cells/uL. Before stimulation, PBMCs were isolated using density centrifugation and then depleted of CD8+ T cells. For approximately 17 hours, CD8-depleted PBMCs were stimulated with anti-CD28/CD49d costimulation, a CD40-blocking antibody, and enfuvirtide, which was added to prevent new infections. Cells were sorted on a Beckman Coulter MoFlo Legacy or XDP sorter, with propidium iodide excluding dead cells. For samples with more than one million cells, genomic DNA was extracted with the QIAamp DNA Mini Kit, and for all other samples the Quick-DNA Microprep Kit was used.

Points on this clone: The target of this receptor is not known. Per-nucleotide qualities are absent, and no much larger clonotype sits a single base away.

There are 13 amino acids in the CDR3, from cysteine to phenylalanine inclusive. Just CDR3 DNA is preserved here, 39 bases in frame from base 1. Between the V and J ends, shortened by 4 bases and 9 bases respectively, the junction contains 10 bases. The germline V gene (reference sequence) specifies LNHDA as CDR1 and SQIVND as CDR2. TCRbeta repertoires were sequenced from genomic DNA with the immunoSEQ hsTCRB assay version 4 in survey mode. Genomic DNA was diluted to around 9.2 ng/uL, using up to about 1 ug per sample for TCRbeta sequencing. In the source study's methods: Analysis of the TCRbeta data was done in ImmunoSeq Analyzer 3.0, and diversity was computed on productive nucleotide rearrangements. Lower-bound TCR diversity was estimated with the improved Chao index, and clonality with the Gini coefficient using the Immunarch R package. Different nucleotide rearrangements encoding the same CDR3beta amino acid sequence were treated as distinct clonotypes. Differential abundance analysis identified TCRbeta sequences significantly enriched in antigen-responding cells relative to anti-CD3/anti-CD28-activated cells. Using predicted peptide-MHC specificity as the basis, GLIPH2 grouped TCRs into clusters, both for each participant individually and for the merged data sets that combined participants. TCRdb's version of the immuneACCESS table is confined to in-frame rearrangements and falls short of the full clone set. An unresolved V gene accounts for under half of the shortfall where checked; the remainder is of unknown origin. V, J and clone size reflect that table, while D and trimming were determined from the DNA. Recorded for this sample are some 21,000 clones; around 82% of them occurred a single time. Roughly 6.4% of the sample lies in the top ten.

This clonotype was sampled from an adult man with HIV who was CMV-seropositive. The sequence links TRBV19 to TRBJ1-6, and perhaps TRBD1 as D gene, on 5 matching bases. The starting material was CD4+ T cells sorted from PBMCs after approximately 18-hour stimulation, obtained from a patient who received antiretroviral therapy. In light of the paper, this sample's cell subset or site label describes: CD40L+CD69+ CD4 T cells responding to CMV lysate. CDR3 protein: CASSTGGGSPLHF. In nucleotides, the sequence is TGTGCCAGTAGTACGGGGGGGGGTTCACCCCTCCACTTT.